This T cell receptor beta chain was recovered during a study of T cell responses to AZD1222 COVID-19 vaccine. Study-wide findings and caveats: Spike-specific TCR repertoires showed rising breadth and depth after two AZD1222 doses. The reported proportion of spike-specific TCRs targeting unmutated variant regions was nearly half. Spike-spanning, vaccine-associated CD4 TCRs were dominant at 160-218 and 743-854. The donor group comprised mostly white British people and more females; the analysis possibly underestimated clonal diversity.

Trimming cost V 2 bases and J 6 bases, with 22 bases left between them. The CDR3 is 17 residues long. Germline V gene data show CDR1 as SGDLS and CDR2 as YYNGEE. A remark on this clone: Antigen specificity is unknown.

Sequencing used immunoSEQ multiplex PCR; TCRdb keeps in-frame clones, though not all of them. Among more than 100,000 clones listed, more than 85% were seen once. The source material was peripheral blood, sampled on day 0 of AZD1222 vaccination. This chain connects TRBV9 to TRBJ2-3; possible D gene TRBD2, 7 bases. The sequence derives from an adult in good health. The CDR3 DNA reads as TGTGCCAGCAGCGTCCGTCTCGGCCGGGGGGCCCACGATACGCAGTATTTT. Amino acid sequence: CASSVRLGRGAHDTQYF.